Presented here are 3 T cell receptor beta chains from one specimen sequenced in a study of molecular identifiers for immune sequencing clone quantification. MiXCR, run by TCRdb on the PCR reads, gives a single entry per CDR3 protein. The sample holds over 85,000 distinct CDR3 sequences, around 20% seen once. Sequencing input: naive CD8+ T cells from blood, with Jurkat cell RNA spiked in. The subset was: FACS-sorted CD8+CD4-CCR7+CD45RA+ naive T cells. The receptors stem from a human donor in good health. Some libraries in this study had Jurkat cell RNA spiked in.

For this clonotype: A much larger clone lies one base from this, so it may be a read error. Given the absence of the conserved phenylalanine or tryptophan at the CDR3 end, a read error is likely. The chain links TRBV18 to TRBJ1-1, with D perhaps matching TRBD1 (6 bases). V gave up 6 bases and J gave up 8 bases, with 13 bases separating them. Germline lookup yields CDR1 KGHSH and CDR2 LQKENI. The CDR3 runs 12 residues. CDR3 loop: CASSLGQREAFS. Written as DNA, the CDR3 is TGTGCCAGCTCCCTCGGACAGAGAGAAGCTTTCTCT.

Many counts were recorded for this clonotype. The chain is built from TRBV4-2 and TRBJ2-2; D remains unclear. CDR3 size: 12 residues. Germline CDR1 is LGHNA and CDR2 is YNFKEQ. Trimming removed 3 bases at V and 8 bases at J, with 7 bases between. CDR3 amino acids: CASSHPVGELFF. The CDR3, as DNA: TGTGCCAGCAGCCACCCGGTTGGGGAGCTGTTTTTT.

J is TRBJ2-7 and V is TRBV7-2; D perhaps matches TRBD1 (6 bases). The CDR3 sequence is 15 residues long. Germline lookup yields CDR1 SGHTA and CDR2 FQGNSA. V was cut by 5 bases and J by 5 bases, with 19 bases left in between. This CDR3 is CASSLQQGVLHEQYF. In nucleotides, the CDR3 is TGTGCCAGCAGCCTACAACAGGGTGTCCTCCACGAGCAGTACTTC.